This T cell receptor beta chain was profiled in a study of response to subunit inactivated influenza vaccine. This CDR3 comprises 13 residues. Germline V lookup: CDR1 SGHDT, CDR2 YYEEEE. Trimming shortened V by 6 bases and J by 4 bases, and 11 bases separated the two germline ends. Using its own MiXCR run on the RT-PCR reads, TCRdb lists one record per CDR3 protein. The sample contains roughly 540,000 distinct CDR3 sequences, around 25% of which appear only once. This sample also belongs to another study, concerning T cells expressing NK-cell markers. From that report: Generation of TCR beta cDNA was performed by 5'RACE template switching incorporating UMIs.

The TCR was taken from a man aged 50-60 years who received an inactivated influenza vaccine. Sequencing used CD4+ T cells sorted from PBMCs, obtained approximately 13 days after vaccination. The chain carries TRBV5-6 and TRBJ2-1; TRBD2 is a possible D gene (5 bases). For the CDR3, the DNA is TGTGCCAGCACCCACAGCGGTTACAATGAGCAGTTCTTC. The encoded protein is CASTHSGYNEQFF.